This TCR beta chain emerged from a study of vaccination and CD4 T cells after COVID-19. About the study: Sampling after COVID took place at a median of 101 days (range 35 to 161) following diagnosis. Overlapping SARS-CoV-2, HCoV-NL63, HCoV-OC43 and HCoV-229E spike peptides stimulated the cells.

V shed 3 bases, J shed 8 bases, and the junction held 10 bases outside the gene matches. The CDR3 has 15 amino acids. Per the germline V gene, CDR1 is DFQATT and CDR2 is SNEGSKA (reference sequence). At the Johns Hopkins FTIC core, DNA taken from cultured CD4+ T cells was sequenced by way of the Oncomine TCR Beta short-read assay. TCRdb recomputed calls from the PCR reads with MiXCR, one row per CDR3 protein. This sample carries under 25,000 distinct CDR3 sequences, about 60% of them seen once, and the ten largest clones take 6% to 7.5%. Notes on this clonotype: Its matching antigen is unknown.

The treatment is: roughly 10-day PBMC culture with coronavirus spike peptide pools or control peptides (ViraFEST assay). What was sequenced was CD4+ T cells from blood, cultured in vitro. The genes are TRBV20-1 and TRBJ1-6; TRBD1 aligns across 7 bases. The receptor was isolated from a human donor who had recovered from COVID-19. CDR3 DNA: TGCAGTGCTAGCAAGACAGGGAGAGGAGATTCACCCCTCCACTTT. Protein: CSASKTGRGDSPLHF.